This TCR beta chain was captured in a study of blood T cell repertoires in COVID-19. Study information: The United States, Italy and Spain provided the acute and convalescent COVID-19 samples. PBMCs, B-cell-depleted T cells, or T cells provided the cDNA or gDNA that made up the material.

Original handling: Reference gene primers were amplified, and this amplification served to estimate nucleated cell counts. Measured with immunoSEQ multiplex PCR; TCRdb has only the in-frame clones, and not every one. V, J and clone size are those of that table, while D and trimming were read from the DNA. The table shows fewer than 250,000 clones, with roughly nine tenths occurring only once. This CDR3 spans 17 amino acids. Germline V gene sequence: CDR1 SGHAT, CDR2 FQNNGV. The V gene end was trimmed by 1 base and the J gene end by 2 bases; junction bases not matched to a gene: 9. The sequence was obtained from a man aged 40-50 years with acute or convalescent COVID-19. Sequencing was performed on peripheral blood. This chain connects TRBV11-2 to TRBJ2-7; the match to TRBD2 covers 9 bases. CDR3 loop: CASSLVAGGTYTYEQYF. CDR3 DNA sequence: TGTGCCAGCAGCTTAGTCGCGGGGGGGACTTACACCTACGAGCAGTACTTC.